The clone carrying this T cell receptor beta chain appeared a few times. It was RNA transcripts that yielded the amplified TCR beta CDR3 regions. A set of HTBI primers served as the primers for a first-round RT-PCR of the TCR CDR3. Via MiXCR, TCRdb re-called the multiplex PCR reads, giving one row per CDR3 protein. The sample has some 510,000 distinct CDR3 sequences, around 21% seen once. These data are taken from a study of T cells in Graves' hyperthyroidism and ophthalmopathy. The CDR3 has 12 amino acids. Unmatched junction bases numbered 5, after V lost 8 bases and J lost 5 bases. Germline CDR1 and CDR2: SNHLY and FYNNEI.

The sample comprised blood. This sequence joins TRBV2 and TRBJ1-1; TRBD1 agrees at 7 bases. This receptor was taken from a man between 18 and 29 years old with Graves' hyperthyroidism. The CDR3 region is CASLKTGTEAFF. The CDR3, as DNA: TGTGCCAGCCTAAAGACAGGGACTGAAGCTTTCTTT.